This T cell receptor (beta chain) comes out of a study of Tregs in tolerant kidney transplant recipients. Notes on the study in general: Few patients were studied, so findings need validation in larger groups. Antigen-driven expansion was suggested because donor-specific Tregs expanded more than all Tregs in tolerant patients. Biological reproducibility was not directly addressed in this study.

In regard to this clone: Its cognate antigen is unknown. The same CDR3 also results from other DNA sequences found in this sample.

The length of the CDR3 is 15 residues. With 4 bases removed from V and 3 bases from J, the gap between germline ends came to 15 bases. CDR1 is SGHTA and CDR2 is FQGNSA in the germline V gene. CD4+CD25+CD127- Tregs, CD4+CD25- non-Tregs, CD4 and CD8 cells were sorted. Assay: immunoSEQ multiplex PCR; the TCRdb copy retains only in-frame clones and omits some. This repertoire shows fewer than 100,000 clones, more than 85% found once; its top ten account for 0.34%. Sample: Tregs from blood, taken before the transplant. The receptor was isolated from a human donor who received a combined kidney and bone marrow transplant. The V and J genes are TRBV7-2 and TRBJ1-1; D gene uncertain. The CDR3 protein is CASSYRVGWDTEAFF. The CDR3 nucleotides read TGTGCCAGCAGCTACCGGGTTGGCTGGGACACTGAAGCTTTCTTT.